The entry below describes one TCR beta chain. Its antigen remains unknown. The data belong to a study of response to subunit inactivated influenza vaccine. TCRdb processed the RT-PCR reads anew with MiXCR; each CDR3 protein has one entry. Of about 240,000 distinct CDR3 sequences listed, 10% to 15% are singletons. The germline CDR1 and CDR2 sequences are MNHNY and SVGAGI (reference sequence). V gave up 8 bases and J gave up 3 bases; unmatched junction bases: 1. The CDR3 runs to 13 residues. The study's findings and limits: There was a suggestion from the authors that each seasonal influenza vaccination recruits few new T cells.

The receptor comes from a man aged 50 or older who received an inactivated influenza vaccine. Sequenced material: non-naive T cells sorted from PBMCs, taken 14 to 15 days before vaccination. V usage is TRBV6-6 and J usage is TRBJ2-2, with 9 bases lining up with TRBD2. The CDR3 protein is CASGGGDTGELFF. The CDR3 DNA sequence: TGTGCCAGCGGCGGGGGGGACACCGGGGAGCTGTTTTTT.